These 2 T cell receptor beta chains share one sample of origin, sequenced in a study of blood T cell repertoires in COVID-19. Measured with immunoSEQ multiplex PCR; TCRdb has only the in-frame clones, and not every one. This sample has 140,000 to 150,000 clones, with roughly 84% found just once. Sequencing was done on a sample of peripheral blood. These receptors were obtained from a man aged 25-45 years with COVID-19, enrolled during active disease.

The chain employs TRBV2 and TRBJ1-5, with D possibly matching TRBD1 (6 bases). V was pared by 5 bases and J by 4 bases, with 18 bases between. The CDR3 is 16 amino acids. Per germline, CDR1 SNHLY and CDR2 FYNNEI. The CDR3 DNA is TGTGCCAGCAGTAAAGGGCCTGGACAGATTAATCAGCCCCAGCATTTT. Residues: CASSKGPGQINQPQHF.

This chain joins TRBV28 and TRBJ1-1; no firm D call. Trimming removed 4 bases from V and 0 bases from J, with 12 bases in between. The length of the CDR3 is 15 residues. CDR1 and CDR2 (germline): MDHEN, SYDVKM. The DNA of the CDR3 is TGTGCCAGCAGTTCACCAGACCGGGTGAACACTGAAGCTTTCTTT. Amino acids: CASSSPDRVNTEAFF.